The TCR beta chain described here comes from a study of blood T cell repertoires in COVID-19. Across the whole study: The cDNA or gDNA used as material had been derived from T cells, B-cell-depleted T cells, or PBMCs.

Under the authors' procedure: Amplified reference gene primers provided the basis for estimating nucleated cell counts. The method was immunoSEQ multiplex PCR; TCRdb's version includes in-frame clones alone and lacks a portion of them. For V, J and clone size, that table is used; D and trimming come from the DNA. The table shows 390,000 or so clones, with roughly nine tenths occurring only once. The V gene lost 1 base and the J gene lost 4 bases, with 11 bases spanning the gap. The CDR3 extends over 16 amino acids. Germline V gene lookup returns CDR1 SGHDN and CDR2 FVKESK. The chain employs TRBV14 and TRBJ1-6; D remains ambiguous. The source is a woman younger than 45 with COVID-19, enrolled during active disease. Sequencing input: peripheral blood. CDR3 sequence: CASSQVNSPYNSPLHF. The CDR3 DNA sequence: TGTGCCAGCAGCCAAGTAAACAGCCCGTATAATTCACCCCTCCACTTT.